Listed here are 16 T cell receptor beta chains from one sample, sequenced in a study of T cell repertoires in cytomegalovirus infection. No antigens are known for them. TCRdb independently ran MiXCR on the reads; one entry per CDR3 protein. The data show tens of thousands of distinct CDR3 sequences, 25% to 30% seen once. The sequenced sample was CD8+ T cells from cultured PBMCs, obtained from culture after CMV antigen stimulation. The receptors were sampled from a human donor in good health (CMV status not recorded). Some clones in this sample may be carry-over from other donors' samples.

This chain connects TRBV7-2 to TRBJ2-1, with no clear D. The V gene lost 3 bases and the J gene lost 7 bases, with 7 bases spanning the gap. This CDR3 comprises 12 residues. CDR1 is SGHTA and CDR2 is FQGNSA in the germline V gene. The CDR3 reads CASSFLSNEQFF. In nucleotides, the CDR3 is TGTGCCAGCAGCTTTCTGAGTAATGAGCAGTTCTTC.

This rearrangement joins TRBV3-1 to TRBJ2-7, with a weak D call TRBD2 (7 bases). The CDR3 spans 15 residues. Trimming stripped 1 base from V and 0 bases from J, with 10 bases between. Germline loops: CDR1 LGHDT, CDR2 YNNKEL (reference sequence). The CDR3 region has the DNA TGTGCCAGCAGCCAAGGGGGGGGCTTCTCCTACGAGCAGTACTTC. Its translation is CASSQGGGFSYEQYF.

The chain combines TRBV12-3 or TRBV12-4 with TRBJ2-1; the match to TRBD2 covers 14 bases. V lost 5 bases to trimming and J lost 2 bases; unmatched junction nucleotides: 5. The CDR3 totals 17 residues. The CDR3 coding sequence is TGTGCCAGCAGTCCCGGGACTAGCGGGGGCCCCTACAATGAGCAGTTCTTC. This gives the protein CASSPGTSGGPYNEQFF.

Only a few counts were recorded for this clonotype. The V call is TRBV2, the J call TRBJ2-2; D might be TRBD1 (5 bases). The CDR3 length is 12 residues. In germline, CDR1 is SNHLY, CDR2 FYNNEI. V dropped 10 bases and J dropped 1 base, with 7 bases sitting between them. The CDR3 bases are TGTGCCACAACAGGGAACACCGGGGAGCTGTTTTTT. The encoded protein is CATTGNTGELFF.

The chain carries TRBV5-1 and TRBJ1-6; D gene unclear. V shed 0 bases and J shed 10 bases, with 8 bases lying between them. Germline assignment: CDR1 SGHRS and CDR2 YFSETQ. The CDR3 runs to 13 residues. The CDR3 region is CASSLGSESPLHF. The CDR3 DNA reads as TGCGCCAGCAGCTTGGGCAGTGAATCACCCCTCCACTTT. Based on the CDR3 plus reference TRBV5-1 and TRBJ1-6, the full variable domain is KAGVTQTPRYLIKTRGQQVTLSCSPISGHRSVSWYQQTPGQGLQFLFEYFSETQRNKGNFPGRFSGRQFSNSRSEMNVSTLELGDSALYLCASSLGSESPLHFGNGTRLTVT.

This clonotype was counted a single time. At one of its ends the junction is not consistent with the germline gene, which may arise from a read error. This chain links TRBV6-6 with TRBJ1-6; a possible D gene is TRBD1 (5 bases). Germline V gives CDR1 MNHNY, CDR2 SVGAGI (reference sequence). The CDR3 has 14 amino acids. The CDR3 DNA reads TGTGCCAGCAGTTTAGGGGAGAAAGATTCACCCTTCCACTTT. Translating it yields CASSLGEKDSPFHF.

V is TRBV12-3 or TRBV12-4 and J is TRBJ1-1; TRBD1 agrees at 7 bases. V was clipped by 6 bases and J by 0 bases; unmatched bases: 10. The CDR3 has 16 amino acids. CDR3 bases: TGTGCCAGCAGACCCCACCCGGGACAGATGAACACTGAAGCTTTCTTT. Protein sequence: CASRPHPGQMNTEAFF.

V is TRBV12-3 or TRBV12-4 and J is TRBJ2-1; TRBD1 matches 9 bases. V trimming: 6 bases; J trimming: 4 bases; junction bases outside the gene matches: 7. This CDR3 contains 15 residues. This CDR3 is CASRPGQGRYNEQFF. The CDR3 DNA is TGTGCCAGCAGACCCGGACAGGGGAGGTACAATGAGCAGTTCTTC.

At least ten counts were recorded for this clonotype. This chain connects TRBV7-9 to TRBJ1-6; no clear D. V was shortened by 1 base and J by 6 bases, with 10 bases between the two germline ends. Germline lookup yields CDR1 SEHNR and CDR2 FQNEAQ (reference sequence). This CDR3 spans 15 amino acids. The CDR3 sequence: CASSLEFRANSPLHF. Written as DNA, the CDR3 is TGTGCCAGCAGCTTAGAGTTCCGGGCTAATTCACCCCTCCACTTT.

There are many counts of this clonotype. J is TRBJ2-1 and V is TRBV7-3, with D uncertain. This CDR3 has 12 amino acids. Germline assignment: CDR1 SGHTA and CDR2 FQGTGA. The V and J ends lost 4 bases and 9 bases respectively, with 10 bases between them. CDR3 sequence reads: CASSSQFGEQFF. The DNA of the CDR3 is TGTGCCAGCAGCTCCCAATTTGGTGAGCAGTTCTTC.

This clonotype was observed at least ten times. This chain joins TRBV7-9 and TRBJ1-5; D uncertain. Trimming pared 0 bases from V and 3 bases from J, leaving 9 bases between. The CDR3 is made up of 15 amino acids. Germline CDR1 reads SEHNR; CDR2 reads FQNEAQ (reference sequence). The CDR3 nucleotides are TGTGCCAGCAGCTTAGCTCCACTTAACAATCAGCCCCAGCATTTT. Encoded protein: CASSLAPLNNQPQHF.

The chain carries TRBV4-1 and TRBJ1-1, with D possibly matching TRBD1 (6 bases). Trimming pared 0 bases from V and 11 bases from J, leaving 16 bases between. The germline CDR1 and CDR2 sequences are MGHRA and YSYEKL. The CDR3 is 14 amino acids. This CDR3 is CASSQETGFSEAFF. The CDR3 DNA reads TGCGCCAGCAGCCAAGAGACAGGTTTCTCGGAGGCTTTCTTT.

The genes are TRBV29-1 and TRBJ2-1; weak D call: TRBD2 (6 bases). Germline V gene lookup returns CDR1 SQVTM and CDR2 ANQGSEA. Trimming cost V 6 bases and J 6 bases, with 21 bases left between them. The length of the CDR3 is 15 residues. The CDR3 region is CSVDRDGSRGNEQFF. Here the CDR3 DNA reads TGCAGCGTGGATAGAGACGGGAGTCGGGGCAATGAGCAGTTCTTC.

The chain combines TRBV7-6 with TRBJ2-1; D is uncertain. V gave up 5 bases and J gave up 9 bases, with 26 bases separating them. This CDR3 region has 17 residues. Per germline, CDR1 SGHVS and CDR2 FNYEAQ. CDR3: CASSLPNRSFSVSEQFF. The DNA of the CDR3 is TGTGCCAGCAGCCTTCCCAATCGGAGTTTCTCTGTAAGTGAGCAGTTCTTC.

The rearrangement links TRBV2 to TRBJ2-7; possibly TRBD1 or TRBD2 for D (5 bases each). V gave up 7 bases and J gave up 1 base, with 11 bases separating them. The CDR3 length is 13 residues. The germline gives CDR1 SNHLY, CDR2 FYNNEI. The CDR3 here is CASIVGASYEQYF. The CDR3, as DNA: TGTGCCAGCATTGTCGGGGCTTCCTACGAGCAGTACTTC.

This clonotype appeared a few times. The CDR3 loop reads CSAKHAGTGRSTDTQYF. For the CDR3, the DNA is TGCAGTGCTAAACACGCCGGGACAGGCCGAAGCACAGATACGCAGTATTTT. The V gene is TRBV20-1, the J gene TRBJ2-3; 8 nucleotides match TRBD1. The CDR3 consists of 17 residues. The V segment lost 4 bases and the J segment 0 bases; nucleotides outside the gene matches: 12. Germline V CDR1 and CDR2: DFQATT, SNEGSKA (reference sequence).